The 18 T cell receptor beta chains below come from one sample, sequenced in a study of T cell repertoires in aging, cancer and after chemotherapy. Peripheral blood genomic DNA, not sorted cells or RNA, was the template. Multiplex touch-down PCR with TRB-A/B primers amplified rearranged V-D-J TRB sequences. Each CDR3 protein is one row after TCRdb ran MiXCR on the multiplex PCR reads. Of some 9,000 distinct CDR3 sequences listed, 20% to 25% are singletons. The source material was blood. These receptors all come from a human donor with a blood cancer.

By frequency in the sample, this clonotype is medium-sized (0.01 to 0.1%). The CDR3 sequence is CASRAGTQLQETQYF. The DNA of the CDR3 is TGTGCCAGCAGGGCTGGGACGCAACTCCAAGAGACCCAGTACTTC. The J gene is TRBJ2-5, the V gene TRBV6-2 or TRBV6-3; the D call may be TRBD1 or TRBD2 (5 bases each). V was shortened by 6 bases and J by 1 base, with 15 bases between the two germline ends. The CDR3 is 15 residues long. Germline assignment: CDR1 MNHEY and CDR2 SVGEGT.

The V call is TRBV7-9, the J call TRBJ2-6; possibly TRBD1 or TRBD2 for D (5 bases each). Looked up from germline, CDR1 is SEHNR and CDR2 is FQNEAQ (reference sequence). The length of the CDR3 is 16 residues. V shed 1 base and J shed 3 bases, with 10 bases lying between them. The CDR3 loop reads CASSLGGGRGANVLTF. Here the CDR3 DNA reads TGTGCCAGCAGCTTAGGTGGGGGTCGTGGGGCCAACGTCCTGACTTTC.

This clonotype counts as medium-sized (0.01 to 0.1%). The gene calls are TRBV5-4 and TRBJ2-7; D unclear. Germline CDR1 reads SGHNT; CDR2 reads YYREEE (reference sequence). CDR3 length: 14 residues. The V end was cut by 0 bases, the J end by 0 bases, with 7 bases between. Here the CDR3 DNA reads TGTGCCAGCAGCTTGGAATACGGCTCCTACGAGCAGTACTTC. It yields the protein CASSLEYGSYEQYF. The full variable domain, in which reference TRBV5-4 and TRBJ2-7 provide the parts outside the CDR3, is ETGVTQSPTHLIKTRGQQVTLRCSSQSGHNTVSWYQQALGQGPQFIFQYYREEENGRGNFPPRFSGLQFPNYSSELNVNALELDDSALYLCASSLEYGSYEQYFGPGTRLTVT.

This clonotype is medium-sized within its sample. The chain carries TRBV27 and TRBJ2-7; 8 positions agree with TRBD2. The germline CDR1 and CDR2 sequences are MNHEY and SMNVEV (reference sequence). V was clipped by 3 bases and J by 4 bases; unmatched bases: 8. The CDR3 has 15 amino acids. The CDR3 bases are TGTGCCAGCAGTTTGGCGGTAGCGGGGAGGTACGAGCAGTACTTC. It encodes CASSLAVAGRYEQYF.

This chain connects TRBV28 to TRBJ1-4; 8 bases agree with TRBD1. The trim removed 5 bases at V and 4 bases at J, leaving 12 bases unmatched. This CDR3 spans 17 amino acids. Per germline, CDR1 MDHEN and CDR2 SYDVKM. The CDR3 here is CASSARGQGRVNEKLFF. The DNA for the CDR3 is TGTGCCAGCAGTGCCCGCGGACAGGGCCGTGTTAATGAAAAACTGTTTTTT.

Remarks on this clonotype: A much larger clone lies a single base off, so this may be a read error. The chain uses TRBV13 and TRBJ2-1; tentatively, D is TRBD1 (5 bases). Germline values: CDR1 PRHDT, CDR2 FYEKMQ (reference sequence). This CDR3 spans 13 amino acids. CDR3 region: CASSPKTGYEQIF. The CDR3 DNA sequence: TGTGCCAGCAGCCCAAAAACAGGTTATGAGCAGATCTTC.

This clonotype showed up many times. The chain employs TRBV6-2 or TRBV6-3 and TRBJ1-4; D not certain. Germline CDR1 and CDR2: MNHEY and SVGEGT. The V end lost 0 bases, the J end lost 12 bases, and 11 bases lay between the germline ends. There are 13 residues in the CDR3. The CDR3 bases are TGTGCCAGCAGTTACTCGACCGGCGGGGAACTGTTTTTT. Translating gives CASSYSTGGELFF.

The chain uses TRBV9 and TRBJ1-2, with unresolved D. V was clipped by 3 bases and J by 1 base, with 13 bases between them. CDR1 and CDR2 from the germline V gene are SGDLS and YYNGEE. The CDR3 has 15 residues. The DNA for the CDR3 is TGTGCCAGCAGCGGTCAGGATCTTCTTAACTATGGCTACACCTTC. It yields the protein CASSGQDLLNYGYTF.

This clonotype was counted many times. The chain links TRBV24-1 to TRBJ2-7, with D uncertain. From germline, CDR1 is KGHDR and CDR2 SFDVKD. Deletions cut 4 bases from V and 4 bases from J, with 4 bases between. The CDR3 is made up of 11 amino acids. CDR3: CATSEGYEQYF. The CDR3 nucleotides read TGTGCCACCAGTGAAGGTTACGAGCAGTACTTC.

By share, this clonotype ranks as medium-sized (0.01 to 0.1%). The chain employs TRBV19 and TRBJ1-2; the D gene is possibly TRBD1 (6 bases). The ends were cut back, 7 bases at V and 0 bases at J, with 24 bases in the middle. The CDR3 consists of 18 residues. The germline V gene encodes CDR1 LNHDA and CDR2 SQIVND (reference sequence). CDR3 DNA: TGTGCCAGTACCGATTTGAGGGGGGGCACCCATACTAACTATGGCTACACCTTC. It yields the protein CASTDLRGGTHTNYGYTF.

This clonotype is judged medium-sized. The J gene is TRBJ1-2, the V gene TRBV5-5; D might be TRBD1 (5 bases). The length of the CDR3 is 16 residues. Germline V gene data show CDR1 as SGHKS and CDR2 as YYEKEE (reference sequence). V was clipped by 0 bases and J by 2 bases, with 14 bases between them. The CDR3 protein is CASSLELGASNYGYTF. The DNA for the CDR3 is TGTGCCAGCAGCTTGGAGCTCGGGGCCAGCAACTATGGCTACACCTTC.

In its sample, this clonotype was seen once. A much larger clone lies a single base off, so this may be a read error. The chain uses TRBV18 and TRBJ1-5; the match to TRBD1 covers 8 bases. This CDR3 has 15 residues. CDR1 and CDR2 from the germline V gene are KGHSH and LQKENI. CDR3 loop: CASSPGTGVNQPQNF. CDR3 DNA sequence: TGTGCCAGCTCTCCAGGGACAGGCGTTAATCAGCCCCAGAATTTT.

By share, this clonotype ranks as medium-sized. The genes are TRBV29-1 and TRBJ2-7; tentatively, D is TRBD1 (7 bases). Germline V gives CDR1 SQVTM, CDR2 ANQGSEA. Trimming shortened V by 5 bases and J by 5 bases, and 16 bases separated the two germline ends. The CDR3 has 13 residues. The CDR3 DNA sequence: TGCAGCGTTCAGGGGGACTTCCCCCACGAGCAGTACTTC. Its protein is CSVQGDFPHEQYF.

This clonotype counts as medium-sized. The chain is built from TRBV6-2 or TRBV6-3 and TRBJ2-7, with 7 nucleotides matching TRBD1. This CDR3 is built from 15 residues. With 6 bases clipped from V and 0 bases from J, the junction kept 8 bases outside the gene matches. Germline CDR1 and CDR2: MNHEY and SVGEGT. CDR3 loop: CASRRGQESSYEQYF. As DNA, the CDR3 is TGTGCCAGCAGAAGAGGACAGGAGAGCTCCTACGAGCAGTACTTC.

By share of the sample, this clonotype is medium-sized. The V call is TRBV6-4, the J call TRBJ2-1; TRBD2 agrees at 8 bases. This CDR3 is built from 15 residues. V lost 3 bases to trimming and J lost 1 base; unmatched junction nucleotides: 2. Germline V CDR1 and CDR2: MRHNA, SNTAGT. The CDR3, as DNA: TGTGCCAGCAGTGATTTAGCGGGATCCTACAATGAGCAGTTCTTC. This gives the protein CASSDLAGSYNEQFF.

Relative to its sample, this clonotype is medium-sized. The chain carries TRBV19 and TRBJ2-7, with TRBD1 identical over 9 bases. The J segment lost 1 base and the V segment lost 3 bases, leaving 4 bases of the junction unmatched. The germline CDR1 and CDR2 sequences are LNHDA and SQIVND (reference sequence). This CDR3 spans 15 amino acids. The CDR3 loop is CASSMGTGWSYEQYF. In nucleotides, the CDR3 is TGTGCCAGTAGTATGGGGACAGGGTGGTCCTACGAGCAGTACTTC.

CDR3 residues: CASSIDAGGDNEQFF. The CDR3 DNA reads TGTGCCAGTAGTATAGATGCGGGGGGGGACAATGAGCAGTTCTTC. This chain uses TRBV19 with TRBJ2-1, with TRBD2 matching 9 bases. V was clipped by 0 bases and J by 5 bases; unmatched bases: 2. The CDR3 loop spans 15 amino acids. The germline V gene has CDR1 LNHDA and CDR2 SQIVND (reference sequence). Complete variable domain (other parts from reference TRBV19 and TRBJ2-1): DGGITQSPKYLFRKEGQNVTLSCEQNLNHDAMYWYRQDPGQGLRLIYYSQIVNDFQKGDIAEGYSVSREKKESFPLTVTSAQKNPTAFYLCASSIDAGGDNEQFFGPGTRLTVL.

This clonotype is medium-sized (0.01 to 0.1%) within its sample. V gene TRBV6-1 combines with J gene TRBJ1-2, with a weak D call TRBD1 (5 bases). CDR1 is MNHNS, CDR2 SASEGT, per germline. Trimming cost V 3 bases and J 4 bases, with 12 bases left between them. This CDR3 has 14 residues. CDR3 in DNA: TGTGCCAGCAGTGAGTCGGGGGACCTCTATGGCTACACCTTC. The encoded protein is CASSESGDLYGYTF.